This T cell receptor beta chain was profiled in a study of radiation and T cells in renal cell carcinoma. About the research overall: Nephrectomy followed 15 Gy stereotactic body radiation by 4 weeks. General study results and limits: In blood, top tumor clones expanded by 2 weeks, shrinking by 4. Baseline intratumoral clonotype presence is unknown without pretreatment biopsies.

Worth noting for this clone: Antigen specificity is unknown.

Data came from immunoSEQ multiplex PCR; TCRdb stores just in-frame clones and leaves some out. The data contain roughly 130,000 clones, about 81% of them singletons. This CDR3 is built from 13 residues. Germline loops: CDR1 SGHRS, CDR2 YFSETQ. Trimming took off 5 bases at V and 2 bases at J, with 11 bases between the two ends. Time point indicated: blood 2 weeks post-SBRT. Specified treatment: 15 Gy SBRT to primary tumor, nephrectomy 4 weeks later. The chain joins TRBV5-1 to TRBJ2-7; no definite D call. Specimen: blood, collected from a patient whose treatment included radiotherapy and nephrectomy. The TCR sequence derives from a woman aged 55-70 years with renal cell carcinoma. The CDR3 DNA sequence: TGCGCCAGCAGGTCCGGGTCTGCCTACGAGCAGTACTTC. Protein product: CASRSGSAYEQYF.